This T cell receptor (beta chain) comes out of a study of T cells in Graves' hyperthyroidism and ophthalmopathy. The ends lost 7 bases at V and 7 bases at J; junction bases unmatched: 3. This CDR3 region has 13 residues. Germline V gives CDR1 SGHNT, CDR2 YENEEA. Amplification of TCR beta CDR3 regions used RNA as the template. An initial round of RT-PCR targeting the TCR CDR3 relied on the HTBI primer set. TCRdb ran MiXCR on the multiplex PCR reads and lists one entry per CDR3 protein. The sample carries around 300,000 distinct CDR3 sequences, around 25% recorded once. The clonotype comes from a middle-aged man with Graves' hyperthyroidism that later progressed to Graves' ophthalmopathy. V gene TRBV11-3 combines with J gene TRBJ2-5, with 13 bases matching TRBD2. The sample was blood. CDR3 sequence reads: CASTGTSGVTQYF. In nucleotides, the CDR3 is TGTGCCAGCACCGGGACTAGCGGGGTGACCCAGTACTTC.